A single sample gave rise to the 4 T cell receptor beta chains below, sequenced in a study of T cell responses to AZD1222 COVID-19 vaccine. The method was immunoSEQ multiplex PCR; TCRdb's version includes in-frame clones alone and lacks a portion of them. The top ten hold roughly 0.6% of the sample, which has 250,000 to 300,000 clones, 85% to 95% seen once. Sequenced material: peripheral blood, taken 28 days after the second AZD1222 dose. These receptor sequences come from an adult who received the AZD1222 COVID-19 vaccine.

The rearrangement joins TRBV25-1 to TRBJ2-1; possible D gene TRBD1, 6 bases. Trimming took 3 bases from V and 4 from J, leaving 13 bases between them. This CDR3 contains 15 residues. Germline V gives CDR1 MGHDK, CDR2 SYGVNS. The CDR3: CASSESRGQYNEQFF. CDR3 DNA sequence: TGTGCCAGCAGTGAGTCCCGAGGACAGTACAATGAGCAGTTCTTC.

The rearrangement links TRBV4-1 to TRBJ2-7; TRBD1 or TRBD2 may be the D gene (5 bases each). Germline V lookup: CDR1 MGHRA, CDR2 YSYEKL. This CDR3 contains 13 residues. V gave up 4 bases and J gave up 7 bases, with 14 bases separating them. CDR3 in DNA: TGCGCCAGCAGCCTCCTGGTGGGGGTTGAGCAGTACTTC. It yields the protein CASSLLVGVEQYF.

V is TRBV4-3 and J is TRBJ2-2; TRBD1 matches at 8 bases. The germline V gene has CDR1 LGHNA and CDR2 YSLEER. CDR3 length: 17 residues. The junction had 5 bases not matched to a gene; V was cut back by 1 base and J by 1 base. The CDR3 loop is CASSQGSGTGNTGELFF. The CDR3 nucleotides read TGCGCCAGCAGCCAAGGCTCCGGGACAGGGAACACCGGGGAGCTGTTTTTT.

This rearrangement joins TRBV11-2 to TRBJ2-7; 8 bases align to TRBD1. Per the germline V gene, CDR1 is SGHAT and CDR2 is FQNNGV. J was trimmed by 2 bases and V by 4 bases; bases with no gene match: 7. This CDR3 has 15 residues. The CDR3: CASSSYRGSPYEQYF. CDR3 nucleotides: TGTGCCAGCAGCTCCTACAGGGGGTCCCCCTACGAGCAGTACTTC. The complete variable domain, with remaining parts taken from reference TRBV11-2 and TRBJ2-7, reads EAGVAQSPRYKIIEKRQSVAFWCNPISGHATLYWYQQILGQGPKLLIQFQNNGVVDDSQLPKDRFSAERLKGVDSTLKIQPAKLEDSAVYLCASSSYRGSPYEQYFGPGTRLTVT.